This T cell receptor (beta chain) was recorded in a study of response to subunit inactivated influenza vaccine. In TCRdb, the RT-PCR reads were re-called with MiXCR into one record per CDR3 protein. This table has about 650,000 distinct CDR3 sequences, approximately 15% appearing once. Whole-study results and caveats: A suggestion made by the authors is that each seasonal influenza vaccination recruits few new T cells.

This clonotype was counted at least ten times. Its antigen is not identified. This clonotype was sampled from a man in his forties or fifties who received an inactivated influenza vaccine. Material: PBMCs from blood, obtained approximately 15 days before vaccination.

As DNA, the CDR3 is TGCGCCAGCAGCTTGTCGGACAGACAAGAGACCCAGTACTTC. Translated, it gives CASSLSDRQETQYF. V is TRBV5-1 and J is TRBJ2-5; the D gene is possibly TRBD1 (6 bases). In germline, CDR1 is SGHRS, CDR2 YFSETQ. This CDR3 comprises 14 residues. Trimming removed 1 base from V and 2 bases from J, with 9 bases in between.